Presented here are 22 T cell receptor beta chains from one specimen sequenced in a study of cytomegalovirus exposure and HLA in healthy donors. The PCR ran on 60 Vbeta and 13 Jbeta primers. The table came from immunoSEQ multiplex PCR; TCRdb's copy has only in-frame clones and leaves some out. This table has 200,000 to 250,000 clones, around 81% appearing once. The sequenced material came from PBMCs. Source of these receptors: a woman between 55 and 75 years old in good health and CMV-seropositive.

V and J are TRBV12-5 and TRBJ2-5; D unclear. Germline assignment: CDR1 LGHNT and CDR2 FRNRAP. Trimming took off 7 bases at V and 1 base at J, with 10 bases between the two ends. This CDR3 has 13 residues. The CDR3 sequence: CASAPGSQETQYF. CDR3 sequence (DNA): TGTGCTAGTGCCCCAGGTTCCCAAGAGACCCAGTACTTC.

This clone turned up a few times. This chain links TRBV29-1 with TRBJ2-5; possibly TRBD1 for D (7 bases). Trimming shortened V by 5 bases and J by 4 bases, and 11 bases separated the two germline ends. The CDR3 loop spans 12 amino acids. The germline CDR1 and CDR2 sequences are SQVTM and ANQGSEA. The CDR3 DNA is TGCAGCGTTACCCAGGGGGGAGAGACCCAGTACTTC. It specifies CSVTQGGETQYF.

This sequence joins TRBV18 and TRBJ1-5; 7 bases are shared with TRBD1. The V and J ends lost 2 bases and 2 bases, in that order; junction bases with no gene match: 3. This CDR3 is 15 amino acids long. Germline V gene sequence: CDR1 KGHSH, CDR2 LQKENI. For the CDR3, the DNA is TGTGCCAGCTCACCAGACAGGGCTGGCAATCAGCCCCAGCATTTT. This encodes CASSPDRAGNQPQHF.

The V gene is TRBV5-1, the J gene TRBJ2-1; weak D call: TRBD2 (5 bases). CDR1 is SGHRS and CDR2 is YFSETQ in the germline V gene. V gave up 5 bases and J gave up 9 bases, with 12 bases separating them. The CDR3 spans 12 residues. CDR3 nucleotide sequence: TGCGCCAGCAGTCTCAGCGAGGGTGAGCAGTTCTTC. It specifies CASSLSEGEQFF.

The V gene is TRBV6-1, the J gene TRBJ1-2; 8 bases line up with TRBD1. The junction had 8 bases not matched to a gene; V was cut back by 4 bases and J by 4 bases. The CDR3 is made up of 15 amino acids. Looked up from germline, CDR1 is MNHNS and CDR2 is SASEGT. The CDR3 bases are TGTGCCAGCAGTGCACAGGGGGAACTGGGCTATGGCTACACCTTC. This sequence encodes CASSAQGELGYGYTF.

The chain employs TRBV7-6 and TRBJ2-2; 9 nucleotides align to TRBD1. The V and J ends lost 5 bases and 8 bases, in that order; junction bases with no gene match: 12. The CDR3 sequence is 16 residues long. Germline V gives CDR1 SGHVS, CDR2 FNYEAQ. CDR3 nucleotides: TGTGCCAGCAGCCCGGGACAGGGCGCCTCCATGGGGGAGCTGTTTTTT. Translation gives CASSPGQGASMGELFF.

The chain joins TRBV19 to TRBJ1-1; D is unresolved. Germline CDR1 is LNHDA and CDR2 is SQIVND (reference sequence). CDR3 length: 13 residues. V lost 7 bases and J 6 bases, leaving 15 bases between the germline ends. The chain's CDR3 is CASTVRGIPEAFF. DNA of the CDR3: TGTGCCAGTACCGTACGGGGAATCCCTGAAGCTTTCTTT.

The CDR3 reads CASSVGALSQTQYF. The CDR3 DNA reads as TGTGCCAGCAGCGTGGGGGCGTTAAGCCAGACCCAGTACTTC. The genes are TRBV9 and TRBJ2-5, with D maybe TRBD1 (6 bases). V was shortened by 2 bases and J by 6 bases, with 14 bases between the two germline ends. The CDR3 sequence is 14 residues long. Germline V gives CDR1 SGDLS, CDR2 YYNGEE.

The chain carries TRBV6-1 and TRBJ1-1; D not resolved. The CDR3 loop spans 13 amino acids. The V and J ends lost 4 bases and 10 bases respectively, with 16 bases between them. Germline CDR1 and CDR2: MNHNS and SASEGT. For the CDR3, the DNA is TGTGCCAGCAGTGCCCAGGAGGGTCCGTCAGCTTTCTTT. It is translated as CASSAQEGPSAFF.

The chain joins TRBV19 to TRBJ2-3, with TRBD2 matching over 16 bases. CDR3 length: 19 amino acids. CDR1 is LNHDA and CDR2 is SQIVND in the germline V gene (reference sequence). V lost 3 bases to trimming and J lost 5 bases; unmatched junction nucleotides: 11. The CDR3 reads CASSISGTSGRAGLDTQYF. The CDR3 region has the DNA TGTGCCAGTAGTATCTCCGGGACTAGCGGGAGGGCCGGGTTAGATACGCAGTATTTT.

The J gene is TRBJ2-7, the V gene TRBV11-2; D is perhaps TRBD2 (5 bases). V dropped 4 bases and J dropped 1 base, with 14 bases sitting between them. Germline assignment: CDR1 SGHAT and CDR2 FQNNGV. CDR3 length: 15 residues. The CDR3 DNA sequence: TGTGCCAGCAGCTCGTCGGGGTATGGGTCCTACGAGCAGTACTTC. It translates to CASSSSGYGSYEQYF.

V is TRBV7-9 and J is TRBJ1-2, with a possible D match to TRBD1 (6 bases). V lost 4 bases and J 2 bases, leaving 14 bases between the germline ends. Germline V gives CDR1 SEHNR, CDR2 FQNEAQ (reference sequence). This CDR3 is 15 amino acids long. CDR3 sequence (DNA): TGTGCCAGCAGCTACCGACAGGCTGGCAACTATGGCTACACCTTC. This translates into CASSYRQAGNYGYTF.

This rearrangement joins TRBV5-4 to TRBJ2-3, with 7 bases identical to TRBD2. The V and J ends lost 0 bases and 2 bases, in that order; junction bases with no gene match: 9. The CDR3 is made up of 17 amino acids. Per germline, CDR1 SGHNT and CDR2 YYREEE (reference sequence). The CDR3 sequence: CASSLDPRDYSTDTQYF. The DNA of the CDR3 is TGTGCCAGCAGCTTGGACCCCCGGGACTACTCCACAGATACGCAGTATTTT.

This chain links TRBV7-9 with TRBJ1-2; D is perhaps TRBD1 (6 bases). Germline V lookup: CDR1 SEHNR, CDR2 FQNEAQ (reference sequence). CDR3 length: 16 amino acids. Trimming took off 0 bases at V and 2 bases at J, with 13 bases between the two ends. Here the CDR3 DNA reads TGTGCCAGCAGCTTAGCCGGACAGCACCCAAACTATGGCTACACCTTC. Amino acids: CASSLAGQHPNYGYTF. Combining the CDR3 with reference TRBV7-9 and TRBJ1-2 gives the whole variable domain DTGVSQNPRHKITKRGQNVTFRCDPISEHNRLYWYRQTLGQGPEFLTYFQNEAQLEKSRLLSDRFSAERPKGSFSTLEIQRTEQGDSAMYLCASSLAGQHPNYGYTFGSGTRLTVV.

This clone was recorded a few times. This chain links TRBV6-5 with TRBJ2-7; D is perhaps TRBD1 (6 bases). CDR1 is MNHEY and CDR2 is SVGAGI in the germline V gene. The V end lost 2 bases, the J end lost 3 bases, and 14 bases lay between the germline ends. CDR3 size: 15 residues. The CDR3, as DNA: TGTGCCAGCAGTTACGATCAGGGGACCATCTACGAGCAGTACTTC. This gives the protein CASSYDQGTIYEQYF.

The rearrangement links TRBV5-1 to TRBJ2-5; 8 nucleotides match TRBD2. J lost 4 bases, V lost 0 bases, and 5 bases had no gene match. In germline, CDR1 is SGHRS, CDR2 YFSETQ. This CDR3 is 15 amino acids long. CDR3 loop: CASSLAGTSPETQYF. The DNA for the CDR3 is TGCGCCAGCAGCTTGGCCGGGACTAGTCCAGAGACCCAGTACTTC.

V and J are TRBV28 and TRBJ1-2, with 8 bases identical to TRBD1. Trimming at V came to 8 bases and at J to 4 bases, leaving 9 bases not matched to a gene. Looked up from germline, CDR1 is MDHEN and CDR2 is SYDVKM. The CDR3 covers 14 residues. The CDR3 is CASCMGQVPYGYTF. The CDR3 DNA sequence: TGTGCCAGCTGCATGGGACAGGTCCCCTATGGCTACACCTTC.

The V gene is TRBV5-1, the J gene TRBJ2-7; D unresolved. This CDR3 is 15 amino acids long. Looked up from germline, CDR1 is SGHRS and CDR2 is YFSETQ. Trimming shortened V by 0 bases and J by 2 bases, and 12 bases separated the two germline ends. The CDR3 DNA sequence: TGCGCCAGCAGCTTGGCCGATACACCCACCTACGAGCAGTACTTC. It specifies CASSLADTPTYEQYF.

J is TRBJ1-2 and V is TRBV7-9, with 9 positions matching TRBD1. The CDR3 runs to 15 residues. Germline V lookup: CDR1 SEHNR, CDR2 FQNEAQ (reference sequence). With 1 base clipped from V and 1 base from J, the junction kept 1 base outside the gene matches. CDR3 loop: CASSLGDRDNYGYTF. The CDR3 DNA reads TGTGCCAGCAGCTTAGGGGACAGGGATAACTATGGCTACACCTTC.

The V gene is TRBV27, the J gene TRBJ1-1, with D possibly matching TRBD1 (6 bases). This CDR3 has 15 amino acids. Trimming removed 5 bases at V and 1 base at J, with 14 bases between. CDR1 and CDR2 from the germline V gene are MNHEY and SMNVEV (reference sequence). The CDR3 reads CASSLYMGANTEAFF. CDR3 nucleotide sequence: TGTGCCAGCAGTCTCTACATGGGGGCGAACACTGAAGCTTTCTTT.

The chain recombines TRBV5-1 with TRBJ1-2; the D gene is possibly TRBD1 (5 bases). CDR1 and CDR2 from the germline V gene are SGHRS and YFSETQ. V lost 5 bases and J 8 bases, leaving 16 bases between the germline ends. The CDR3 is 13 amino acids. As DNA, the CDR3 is TGCGCCAGCAGTATAAGGGACTACGCGGGCTACACCTTC. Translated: CASSIRDYAGYTF.

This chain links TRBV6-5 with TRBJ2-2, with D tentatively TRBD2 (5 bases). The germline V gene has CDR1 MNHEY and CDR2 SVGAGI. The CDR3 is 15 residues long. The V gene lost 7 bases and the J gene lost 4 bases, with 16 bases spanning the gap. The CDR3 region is CASTKSRTVTGELFF. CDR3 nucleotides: TGTGCCAGCACCAAATCACGGACTGTCACCGGGGAGCTGTTTTTT.